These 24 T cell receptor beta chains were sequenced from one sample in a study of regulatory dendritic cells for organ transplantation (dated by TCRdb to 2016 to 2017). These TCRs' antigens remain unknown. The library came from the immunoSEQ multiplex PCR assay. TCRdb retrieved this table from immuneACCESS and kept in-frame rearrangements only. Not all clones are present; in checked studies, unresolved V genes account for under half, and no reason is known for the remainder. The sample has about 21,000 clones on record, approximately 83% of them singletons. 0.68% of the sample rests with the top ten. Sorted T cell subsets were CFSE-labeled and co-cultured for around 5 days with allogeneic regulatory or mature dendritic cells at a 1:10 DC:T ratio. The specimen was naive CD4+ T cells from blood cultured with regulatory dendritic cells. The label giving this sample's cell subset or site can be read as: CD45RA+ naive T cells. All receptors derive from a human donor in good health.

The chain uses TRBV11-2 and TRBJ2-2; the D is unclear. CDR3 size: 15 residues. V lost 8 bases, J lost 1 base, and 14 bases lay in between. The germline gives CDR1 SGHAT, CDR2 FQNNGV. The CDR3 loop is CASDPPSQNTGELFF. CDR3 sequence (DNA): TGTGCCAGCGACCCCCCGAGTCAGAACACCGGGGAGCTGTTTTTT.

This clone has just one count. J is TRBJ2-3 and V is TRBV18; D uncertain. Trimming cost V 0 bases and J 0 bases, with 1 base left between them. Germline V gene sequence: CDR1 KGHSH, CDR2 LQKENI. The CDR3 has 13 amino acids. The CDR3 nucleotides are TGTGCCAGCTCACCACCGAGCACAGATACGCAGTATTTT. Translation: CASSPPSTDTQYF.

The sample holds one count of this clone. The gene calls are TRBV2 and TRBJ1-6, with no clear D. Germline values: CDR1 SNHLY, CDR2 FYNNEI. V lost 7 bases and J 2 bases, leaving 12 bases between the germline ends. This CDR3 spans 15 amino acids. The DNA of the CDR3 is TGTGCCAGCAACACCGGAGGGACCTATAATTCACCCCTCCACTTT. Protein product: CASNTGGTYNSPLHF.

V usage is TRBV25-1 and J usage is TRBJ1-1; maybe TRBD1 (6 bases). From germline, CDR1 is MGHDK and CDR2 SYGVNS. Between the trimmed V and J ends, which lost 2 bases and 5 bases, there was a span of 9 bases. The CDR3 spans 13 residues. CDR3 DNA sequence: TGTGCCAGCAGTGAAGACAGGAGGACTGAAGCTTTCTTT. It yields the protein CASSEDRRTEAFF.

The CDR3 DNA is TGCGCCAGCAGCTTGTTTGCCGGGTCAGAGACCCAGTACTTC. The encoded protein is CASSLFAGSETQYF. The V and J genes are TRBV5-1 and TRBJ2-5; D call uncertain. The V gene's germline CDR1 is SGHRS and CDR2 YFSETQ. V lost 1 base and J lost 4, with 11 bases in between. There are 14 residues in the CDR3. Together with reference TRBV5-1 and TRBJ2-5, the CDR3 gives the full variable domain: KAGVTQTPRYLIKTRGQQVTLSCSPISGHRSVSWYQQTPGQGLQFLFEYFSETQRNKGNFPGRFSGRQFSNSRSEMNVSTLELGDSALYLCASSLFAGSETQYFGPGTRLLVL.

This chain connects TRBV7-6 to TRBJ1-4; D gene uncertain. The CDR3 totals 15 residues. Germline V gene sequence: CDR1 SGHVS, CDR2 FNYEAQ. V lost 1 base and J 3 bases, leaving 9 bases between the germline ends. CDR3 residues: CASSLVGGPNEKLFF. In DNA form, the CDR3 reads TGTGCCAGCAGCTTAGTAGGCGGCCCTAATGAAAAACTGTTTTTT.

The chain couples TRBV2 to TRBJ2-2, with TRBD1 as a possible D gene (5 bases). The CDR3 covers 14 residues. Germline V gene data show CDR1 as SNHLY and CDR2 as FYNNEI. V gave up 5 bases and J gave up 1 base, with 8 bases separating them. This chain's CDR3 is CASSNDRNTGELFF. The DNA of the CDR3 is TGTGCCAGCAGTAACGACAGGAACACCGGGGAGCTGTTTTTT.

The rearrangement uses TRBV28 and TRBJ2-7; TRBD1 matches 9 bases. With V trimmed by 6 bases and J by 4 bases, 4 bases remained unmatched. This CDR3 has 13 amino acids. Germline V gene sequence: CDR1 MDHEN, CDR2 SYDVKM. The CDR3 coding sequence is TGTGCCAGCAGGGACAGGGGACCATACGAGCAGTACTTC. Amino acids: CASRDRGPYEQYF.

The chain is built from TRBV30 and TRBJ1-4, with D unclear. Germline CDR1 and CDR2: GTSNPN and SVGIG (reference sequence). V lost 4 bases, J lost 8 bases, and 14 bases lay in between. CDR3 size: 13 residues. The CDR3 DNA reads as TGTGCCTGGAATGATCGACTAGGGGAAAAACTGTTTTTT. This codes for CAWNDRLGEKLFF.

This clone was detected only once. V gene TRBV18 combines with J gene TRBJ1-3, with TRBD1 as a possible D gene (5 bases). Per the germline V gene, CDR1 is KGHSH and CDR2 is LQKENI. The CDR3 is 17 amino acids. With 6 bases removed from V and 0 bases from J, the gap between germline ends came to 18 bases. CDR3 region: CASSRDPQAISGNTIYF. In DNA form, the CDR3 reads TGTGCCAGCTCCCGGGACCCTCAGGCGATCTCTGGAAACACCATATATTTT. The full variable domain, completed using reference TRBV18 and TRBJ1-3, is NAGVMQNPRHLVRRRGQEARLRCSPMKGHSHVYWYRQLPEEGLKFMVYLQKENIIDESGMPKERFSAEFPKEGPSILRIQQVVRGDSAAYFCASSRDPQAISGNTIYFGEGSWLTVV.

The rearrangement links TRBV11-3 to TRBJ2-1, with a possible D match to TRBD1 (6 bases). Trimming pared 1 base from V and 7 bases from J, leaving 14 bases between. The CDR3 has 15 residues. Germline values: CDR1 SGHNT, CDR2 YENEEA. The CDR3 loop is CASSLGTLRGNEQFF. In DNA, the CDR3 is TGTGCCAGCAGCTTAGGTACACTTAGGGGGAATGAGCAGTTCTTC.

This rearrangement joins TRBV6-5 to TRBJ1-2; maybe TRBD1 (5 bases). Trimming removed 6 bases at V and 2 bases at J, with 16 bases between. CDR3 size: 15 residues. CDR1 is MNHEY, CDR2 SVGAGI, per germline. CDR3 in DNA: TGTGCCAGCAGATCAACGCCGGGACCCAACTATGGCTACACCTTC. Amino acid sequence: CASRSTPGPNYGYTF.

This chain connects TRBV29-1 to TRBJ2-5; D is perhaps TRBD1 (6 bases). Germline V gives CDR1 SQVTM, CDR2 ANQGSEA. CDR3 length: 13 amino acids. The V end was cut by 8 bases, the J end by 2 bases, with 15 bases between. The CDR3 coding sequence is TGCAGCTCTAAAAACAGGGCACAAGAGACCCAGTACTTC. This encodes CSSKNRAQETQYF.

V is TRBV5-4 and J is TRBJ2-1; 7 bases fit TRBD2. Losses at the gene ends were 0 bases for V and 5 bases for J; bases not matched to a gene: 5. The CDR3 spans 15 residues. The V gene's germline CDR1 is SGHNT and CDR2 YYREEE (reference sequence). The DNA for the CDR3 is TGTGCCAGCAGCTTGGGCCTAGCGGAGAACAATGAGCAGTTCTTC. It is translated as CASSLGLAENNEQFF.

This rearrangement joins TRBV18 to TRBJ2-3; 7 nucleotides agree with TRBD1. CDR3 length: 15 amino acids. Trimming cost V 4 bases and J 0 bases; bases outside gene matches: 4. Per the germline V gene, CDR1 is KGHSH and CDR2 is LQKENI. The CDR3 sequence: CASSLQGTSTDTQYF. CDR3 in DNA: TGTGCCAGCTCACTACAGGGGACGAGCACAGATACGCAGTATTTT.

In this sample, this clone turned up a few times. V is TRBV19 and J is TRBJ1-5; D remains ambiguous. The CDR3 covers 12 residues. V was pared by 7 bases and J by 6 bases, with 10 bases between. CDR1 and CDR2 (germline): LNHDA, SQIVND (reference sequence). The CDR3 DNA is TGTGCCAGTACTGGTTCGGGTCAGCCCCAGCATTTT. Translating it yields CASTGSGQPQHF.

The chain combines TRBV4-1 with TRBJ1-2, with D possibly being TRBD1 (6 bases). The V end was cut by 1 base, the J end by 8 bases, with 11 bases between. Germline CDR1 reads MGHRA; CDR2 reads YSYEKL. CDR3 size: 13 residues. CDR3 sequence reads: CASSQVRGVGYTF. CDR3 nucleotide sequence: TGCGCCAGCAGCCAAGTAAGGGGGGTCGGCTACACCTTC.

CDR3 in amino acids: CASSYSKQGRAKLFF. The CDR3, as DNA: TGTGCCAGCAGTTACTCGAAACAGGGGCGGGCAAAACTGTTTTTT. The chain combines TRBV6-5 with TRBJ1-4; 7 positions agree with TRBD1. The germline V gene encodes CDR1 MNHEY and CDR2 SVGAGI. The V segment lost 0 bases and the J segment 10 bases; nucleotides outside the gene matches: 8. The CDR3 has 15 amino acids.

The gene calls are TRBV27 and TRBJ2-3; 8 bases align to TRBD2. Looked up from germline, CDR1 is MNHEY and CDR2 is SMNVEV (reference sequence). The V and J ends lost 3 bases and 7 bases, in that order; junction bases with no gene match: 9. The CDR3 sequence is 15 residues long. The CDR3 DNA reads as TGTGCCAGCAGTTTCACTAGCGGTGGGGCTTATACGCAGTATTTT. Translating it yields CASSFTSGGAYTQYF.

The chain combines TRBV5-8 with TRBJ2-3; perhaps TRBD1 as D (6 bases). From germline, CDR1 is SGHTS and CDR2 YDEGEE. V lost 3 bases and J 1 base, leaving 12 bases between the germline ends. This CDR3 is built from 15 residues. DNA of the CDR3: TGTGCCAGCAGCTCCCACAGGGCCGGCACAGATACGCAGTATTTT. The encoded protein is CASSSHRAGTDTQYF.

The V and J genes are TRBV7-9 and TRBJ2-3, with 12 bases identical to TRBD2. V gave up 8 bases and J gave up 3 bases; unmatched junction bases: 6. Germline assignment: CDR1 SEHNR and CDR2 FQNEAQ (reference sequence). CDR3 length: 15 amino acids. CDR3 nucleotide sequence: TGTGCCAGCCCTAGCGGGGGGGCCTTTACAGATACGCAGTATTTT. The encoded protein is CASPSGGAFTDTQYF.

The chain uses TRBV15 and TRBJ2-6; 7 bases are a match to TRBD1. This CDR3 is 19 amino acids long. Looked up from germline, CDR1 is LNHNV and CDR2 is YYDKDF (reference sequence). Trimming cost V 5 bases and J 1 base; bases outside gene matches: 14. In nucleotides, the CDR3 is TGTGCCACCAGCCCCCTTTTCTCCGGGACAGCTTCTGGGGCCAACGTCCTGACTTTC. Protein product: CATSPLFSGTASGANVLTF.

The CDR3: CASSYDFGDGYTF. The CDR3 nucleotides are TGTGCCAGCAGTTACGATTTTGGGGATGGCTACACCTTC. The gene calls are TRBV6-5 and TRBJ1-2; the D is unclear. With 2 bases removed from V and 6 bases from J, the gap between germline ends came to 10 bases. The germline gives CDR1 MNHEY, CDR2 SVGAGI. The CDR3 sequence is 13 residues long.

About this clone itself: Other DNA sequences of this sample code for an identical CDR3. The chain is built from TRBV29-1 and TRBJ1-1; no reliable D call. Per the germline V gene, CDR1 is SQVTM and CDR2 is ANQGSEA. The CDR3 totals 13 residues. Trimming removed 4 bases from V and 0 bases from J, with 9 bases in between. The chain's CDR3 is CSVVGRMNTEAFF. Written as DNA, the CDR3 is TGCAGCGTTGTTGGGAGAATGAACACTGAAGCTTTCTTT.